What follows are 20 T cell receptor beta chains derived from one specimen sequenced in a study of blood T cell repertoires in COVID-19. Data came from immunoSEQ multiplex PCR; TCRdb stores just in-frame clones and leaves some out. The data show about 240,000 clones, with around 85% seen just once and about 3.3% held by the top ten. Sequenced material: PBMCs or T cells enriched from blood (not recorded which). The receptors here all came from a woman between 40 and 50 years old with acute COVID-19.

This clone was seen once. This chain connects TRBV5-6 to TRBJ1-5; 7 bases are shared with TRBD1. Germline CDR1 SGHDT, CDR2 YYEEEE. This CDR3 has 17 residues. J gave up 4 bases and V 2 bases, and 12 bases lay outside the gene matches. This chain's CDR3 is CASSLGQAVPQNQPQHF. The CDR3 bases are TGTGCCAGCAGCTTAGGACAGGCGGTTCCTCAGAATCAGCCCCAGCATTTT.

V gene TRBV5-1 combines with J gene TRBJ1-4; 7 positions match TRBD1. The CDR3 covers 14 residues. Germline values: CDR1 SGHRS, CDR2 YFSETQ. After removal of 3 bases from V and 4 bases from J, the junction contained 3 bases not matched to a gene. This CDR3 is CASSSRDSNEKLFF. The CDR3, as DNA: TGCGCCAGCAGCTCCCGGGACAGTAATGAAAAACTGTTTTTT.

The table lists this clone with a count of one. The CDR3 coding sequence is TGCAGCGTTTGCCAGGGGACAGGGGGTTTCTACGAGCAGTACTTC. Protein: CSVCQGTGGFYEQYF. This chain joins TRBV29-1 and TRBJ2-7; 11 positions agree with TRBD1. The CDR3 is 15 amino acids. V was clipped by 5 bases and J by 3 bases; unmatched bases: 9. Per germline, CDR1 SQVTM and CDR2 ANQGSEA.

This clone showed up just once. The chain combines TRBV6-4 with TRBJ1-4, with D tentatively TRBD1 (6 bases). The germline V and J ends were trimmed by 3 bases and 2 bases, with 16 bases remaining between them. Per germline, CDR1 MRHNA and CDR2 SNTAGT. This CDR3 has 17 amino acids. CDR3 sequence: CASSEGYREDTNEKLFF. CDR3 DNA sequence: TGTGCCAGCAGTGAGGGGTACAGGGAAGACACTAATGAAAAACTGTTTTTT.

This clone was observed many times. The sample contains more than one DNA sequence encoding this CDR3. The chain combines TRBV5-1 with TRBJ2-2; 11 positions agree with TRBD2. Germline V CDR1 and CDR2: SGHRS, YFSETQ. The V and J ends lost 5 bases and 4 bases, in that order; junction bases with no gene match: 7. CDR3 length: 16 amino acids. CDR3: CASSLLAGEGTGELFF. The CDR3 DNA sequence: TGCGCCAGCAGTCTACTAGCGGGAGAAGGCACCGGGGAGCTGTTTTTT.

The rearrangement joins TRBV25-1 to TRBJ2-7; D unclear. The ends were cut back, 4 bases at V and 0 bases at J, with 13 bases in the middle. This CDR3 region has 15 residues. Germline V gene sequence: CDR1 MGHDK, CDR2 SYGVNS. The CDR3 bases are TGTGCCAGCAGTGTAAAAAACACAGACTCCTACGAGCAGTACTTC. It codes for CASSVKNTDSYEQYF.

The gene calls are TRBV7-9 and TRBJ1-4; weak D call: TRBD1 (6 bases). The V end was cut by 1 base, the J end by 0 bases, with 12 bases between. The CDR3 has 17 amino acids. Germline CDR1 SEHNR, CDR2 FQNEAQ (reference sequence). The CDR3 nucleotides read TGTGCCAGCAGCTTAGTGGGACACCAAGCAACTAATGAAAAACTGTTTTTT. The encoded protein is CASSLVGHQATNEKLFF.

This chain joins TRBV13 and TRBJ2-1; 7 bases agree with TRBD1. V lost 5 bases, J lost 3 bases, and 7 bases stayed unmatched. Germline-derived CDR1 and CDR2 are PRHDT and FYEKMQ (reference sequence). The CDR3 consists of 15 residues. DNA of the CDR3: TGTGCCAGCAGCCCGACAGGGCGATACTACAATGAGCAGTTCTTC. Translating it yields CASSPTGRYYNEQFF.

This clone appeared once. The V gene is TRBV19, the J gene TRBJ1-5; a possible D gene is TRBD1 (5 bases). From germline, CDR1 is LNHDA and CDR2 SQIVND (reference sequence). Between the trimmed V and J ends, which lost 5 bases and 6 bases, there was a span of 14 bases. CDR3 length: 14 residues. Here the CDR3 DNA reads TGTGCCAGTAGTGTCCAGGGTCCGGGTCAGCCCCAGCATTTT. It yields the protein CASSVQGPGQPQHF.

The chain links TRBV5-5 to TRBJ2-5; D gene ambiguous. In germline, CDR1 is SGHKS, CDR2 YYEKEE (reference sequence). V dropped 0 bases and J dropped 2 bases, with 8 bases sitting between them. The CDR3 consists of 14 residues. The CDR3 here is CASSLVPGQETQYF. CDR3 bases: TGTGCCAGCAGCTTGGTACCAGGTCAAGAGACCCAGTACTTC.

This chain joins TRBV5-1 and TRBJ1-4; D unresolved. CDR1 SGHRS and CDR2 YFSETQ come from the germline V gene. Between the trimmed V and J ends, which lost 1 base and 7 bases, there was a span of 20 bases. CDR3 length: 17 amino acids. The CDR3 spells CASSLQPTREVGEKLFF. The CDR3 DNA reads as TGCGCCAGCAGCTTGCAACCGACGAGGGAAGTAGGTGAAAAACTGTTTTTT.

The chain combines TRBV11-3 with TRBJ2-3, with 10 bases aligning to TRBD2. This CDR3 comprises 16 residues. With 5 bases clipped from V and 5 bases from J, the junction kept 10 bases outside the gene matches. Germline CDR1 and CDR2: SGHNT and YENEEA. CDR3 DNA: TGTGCCAGCAGCCCCGGTCTAGCGGGAGTTAAAGATACGCAGTATTTT. It codes for CASSPGLAGVKDTQYF.

The sample holds one count of this clone. The rearrangement joins TRBV23-1 to TRBJ1-2, with a tentative D call TRBD1 (6 bases). TRBV23-1 is designated an ORF whose function remains uncertain. Trimming cost V 0 bases and J 7 bases, with 15 bases left between them. This CDR3 is 15 amino acids long. This chain's CDR3 is CASSQSGGAQPGYTF. The CDR3 nucleotides are TGCGCCAGCAGTCAATCGGGGGGGGCCCAACCTGGCTACACCTTC.

In regard to this clone: This may be a read error, as it is one base from a much larger clone. This same CDR3 is encoded by further DNA sequences in the sample. This sequence joins TRBV7-9 and TRBJ1-4, with a weak D call TRBD1 (5 bases). Germline CDR1 reads SEHNR; CDR2 reads FQNEAQ (reference sequence). This CDR3 is built from 12 residues. For the CDR3, the DNA is TGTGCCAATGGAGGGGATAATGAAAAACTATTTTTT. Amino acid sequence: CANGGDNEKLFF.

The J gene is TRBJ2-1, the V gene TRBV27, with 7 bases that match TRBD1. CDR3 length: 12 residues. V lost 8 bases to trimming and J lost 8 bases; unmatched junction nucleotides: 6. CDR1 and CDR2 (germline): MNHEY, SMNVEV (reference sequence). In nucleotides, the CDR3 is TGTGCCAGCGGGACAGCTCACCATGAGCAGTTCTTC. This encodes CASGTAHHEQFF.

The chain joins TRBV2 to TRBJ2-2; 7 positions match TRBD1. V lost 6 bases, J lost 6 bases, and 7 bases stayed unmatched. CDR3 length: 14 residues. Germline CDR1 is SNHLY and CDR2 is FYNNEI. As DNA, the CDR3 is TGTGCCAGCAGCCTCGACAGGGTGGCCGGGGAGCTGTTTTTT. It is translated as CASSLDRVAGELFF.

The chain carries TRBV27 and TRBJ1-1; perhaps TRBD1 as D (5 bases). Germline loops: CDR1 MNHEY, CDR2 SMNVEV (reference sequence). This CDR3 has 12 residues. Trimming cost V 6 bases and J 1 base, with 6 bases left between them. The CDR3 coding sequence is TGTGCCAGCAGGGGGCGGAACACTGAAGCTTTCTTT. Its translation is CASRGRNTEAFF.

The chain is built from TRBV19 and TRBJ1-2; D is perhaps TRBD1 (5 bases). The V end lost 3 bases, the J end lost 3 bases, and 17 bases lay between the germline ends. The CDR3 extends over 16 amino acids. Germline V gene lookup returns CDR1 LNHDA and CDR2 SQIVND (reference sequence). The CDR3 is CASSISLGLMDYGYTF. The CDR3 region has the DNA TGTGCCAGTAGTATCTCGTTGGGGCTTATGGACTATGGCTACACCTTC.

This rearrangement joins TRBV11-2 to TRBJ1-1; D is unresolved. Deletions cut 4 bases from V and 2 bases from J, with 8 bases between. The CDR3 length is 13 residues. From germline, CDR1 is SGHAT and CDR2 FQNNGV. This CDR3 reads CASSSLRNTEAFF. The CDR3 DNA reads TGTGCCAGCAGCTCGCTGAGAAACACTGAAGCTTTCTTT.

This clone was seen a single time. J is TRBJ1-1 and V is TRBV10-1; D remains ambiguous. The CDR3 loop spans 16 amino acids. Between the trimmed V and J ends, which lost 7 bases and 2 bases, there was a span of 20 bases. In germline, CDR1 is WNHNN, CDR2 SYGVQD (reference sequence). This chain's CDR3 is CASTFPLQQVNTEAFF. DNA of the CDR3: TGCGCCAGCACCTTCCCCCTCCAGCAGGTTAACACTGAAGCTTTCTTT.